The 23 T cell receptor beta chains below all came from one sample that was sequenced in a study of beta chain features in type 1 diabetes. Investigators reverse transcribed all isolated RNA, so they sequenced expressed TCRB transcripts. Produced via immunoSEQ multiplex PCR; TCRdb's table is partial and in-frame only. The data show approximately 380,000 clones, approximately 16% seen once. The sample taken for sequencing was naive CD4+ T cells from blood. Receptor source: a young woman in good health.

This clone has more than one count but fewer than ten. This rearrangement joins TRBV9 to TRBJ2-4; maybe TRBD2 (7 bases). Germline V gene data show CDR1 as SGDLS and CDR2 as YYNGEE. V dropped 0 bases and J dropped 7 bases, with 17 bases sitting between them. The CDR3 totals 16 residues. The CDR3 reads CASSVGVVGGGNIQYF. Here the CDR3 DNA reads TGTGCCAGCAGCGTAGGGGTTGTGGGAGGGGGGAACATTCAGTACTTC.

The CDR3 sequence: CASSPGSVETQYF. The CDR3 DNA sequence: TGTGCCAGCTCACCGGGCTCGGTGGAGACCCAGTACTTC. V usage is TRBV18 and J usage is TRBJ2-5; no reliable D call. This CDR3 comprises 13 residues. CDR1 is KGHSH and CDR2 is LQKENI in the germline V gene. V was pared by 3 bases and J by 5 bases, with 10 bases between.

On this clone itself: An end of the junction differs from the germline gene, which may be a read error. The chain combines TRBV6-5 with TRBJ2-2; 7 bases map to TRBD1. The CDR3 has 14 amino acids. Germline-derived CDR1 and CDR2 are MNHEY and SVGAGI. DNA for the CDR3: TGTGCCAGCACGAGACAGGGCTCCACCCGGGAGCTGTTTTTT. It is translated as CASTRQGSTRELFF.

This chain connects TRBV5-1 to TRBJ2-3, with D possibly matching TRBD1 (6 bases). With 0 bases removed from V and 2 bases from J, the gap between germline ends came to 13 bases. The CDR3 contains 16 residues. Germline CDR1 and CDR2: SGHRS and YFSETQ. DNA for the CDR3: TGCGCCAGCAGCTTGGTACTTCAGGGGATCACAGATACGCAGTATTTT. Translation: CASSLVLQGITDTQYF.

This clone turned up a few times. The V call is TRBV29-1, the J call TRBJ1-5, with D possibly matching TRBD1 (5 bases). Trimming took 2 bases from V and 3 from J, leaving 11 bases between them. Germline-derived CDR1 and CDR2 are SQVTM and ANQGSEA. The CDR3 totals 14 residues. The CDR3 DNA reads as TGCAGCGTTGAAATCCAGGGCCACAATCAGCCCCAGCATTTT. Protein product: CSVEIQGHNQPQHF.

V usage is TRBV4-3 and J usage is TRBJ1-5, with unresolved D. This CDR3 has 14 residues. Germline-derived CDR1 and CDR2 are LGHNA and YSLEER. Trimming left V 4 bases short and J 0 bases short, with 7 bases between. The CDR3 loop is CASSLRFSNQPQHF. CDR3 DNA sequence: TGCGCCAGCAGCCTACGGTTTAGCAATCAGCCCCAGCATTTT.

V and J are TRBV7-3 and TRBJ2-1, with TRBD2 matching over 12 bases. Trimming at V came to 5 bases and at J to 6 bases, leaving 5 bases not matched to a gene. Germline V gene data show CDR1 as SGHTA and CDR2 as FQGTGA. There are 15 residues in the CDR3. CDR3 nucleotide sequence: TGTGCCAGCAGCCTCGGACTAGCGGGAACCAATGAGCAGTTCTTC. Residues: CASSLGLAGTNEQFF.

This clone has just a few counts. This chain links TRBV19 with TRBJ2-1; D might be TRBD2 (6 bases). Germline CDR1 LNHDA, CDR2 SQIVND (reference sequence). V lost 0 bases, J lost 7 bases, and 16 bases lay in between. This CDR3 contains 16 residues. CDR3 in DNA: TGTGCCAGTAGTATAGATCTACCCCACCGGGGGAATGAGCAGTTCTTC. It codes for CASSIDLPHRGNEQFF.

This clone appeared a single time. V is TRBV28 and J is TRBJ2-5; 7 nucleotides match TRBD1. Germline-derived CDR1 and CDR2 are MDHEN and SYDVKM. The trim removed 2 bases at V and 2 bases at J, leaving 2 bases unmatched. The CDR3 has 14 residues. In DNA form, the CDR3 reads TGTGCCAGCAGTTTAGGGACAGTACAAGAGACCCAGTACTTC. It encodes CASSLGTVQETQYF. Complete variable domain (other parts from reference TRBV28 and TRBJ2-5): DVKVTQSSRYLVKRTGEKVFLECVQDMDHENMFWYRQDPGLGLRLIYFSYDVKMKEKGDIPEGYSVSREKKERFSLILESASTNQTSMYLCASSLGTVQETQYFGPGTRLLVL.

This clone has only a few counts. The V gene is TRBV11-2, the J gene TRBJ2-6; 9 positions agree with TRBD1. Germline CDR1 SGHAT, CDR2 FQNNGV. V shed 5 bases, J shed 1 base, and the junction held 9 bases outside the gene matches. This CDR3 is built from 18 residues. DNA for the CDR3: TGTGCCAGCAGCCCCGGGACAGGGAAATTGTCTGGGGCCAACGTCCTGACTTTC. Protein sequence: CASSPGTGKLSGANVLTF.

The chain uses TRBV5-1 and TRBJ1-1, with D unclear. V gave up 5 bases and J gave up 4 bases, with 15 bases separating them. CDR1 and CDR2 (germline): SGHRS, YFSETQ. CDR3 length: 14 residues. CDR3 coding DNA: TGCGCCAGCAGGGTATCAGGTGTGAGCACTGAAGCTTTCTTT. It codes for CASRVSGVSTEAFF.

The DNA for the CDR3 is TGTGCCAGCAGGAGGTACCGGGACAGGGATCATCAGCCCCAGCATTTT. Amino acids: CASRRYRDRDHQPQHF. This sequence joins TRBV2 and TRBJ1-5, with 9 positions matching TRBD1. J gave up 5 bases and V 6 bases, and 11 bases lay outside the gene matches. The germline V gene encodes CDR1 SNHLY and CDR2 FYNNEI. This CDR3 comprises 16 residues.

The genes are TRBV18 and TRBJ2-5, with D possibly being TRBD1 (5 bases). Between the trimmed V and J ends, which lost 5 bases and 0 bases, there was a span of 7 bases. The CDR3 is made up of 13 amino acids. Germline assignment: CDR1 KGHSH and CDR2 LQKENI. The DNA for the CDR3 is TGTGCCAGCTCAGGGGCGGACCAAGAGACCCAGTACTTC. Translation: CASSGADQETQYF.

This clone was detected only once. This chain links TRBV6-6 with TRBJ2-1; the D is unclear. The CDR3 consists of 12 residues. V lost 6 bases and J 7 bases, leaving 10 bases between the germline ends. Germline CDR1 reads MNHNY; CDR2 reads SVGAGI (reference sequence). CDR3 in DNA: TGTGCCAGCAGCCCGACAAGGAATGAGCAGTTCTTC. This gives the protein CASSPTRNEQFF.

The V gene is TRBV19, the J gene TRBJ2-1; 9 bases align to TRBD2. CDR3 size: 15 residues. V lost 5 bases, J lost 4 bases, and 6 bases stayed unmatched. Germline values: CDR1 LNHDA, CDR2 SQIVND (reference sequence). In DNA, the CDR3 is TGTGCCAGTAGTCCGAGACTAGCGGTTTACAATGAGCAGTTCTTC. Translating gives CASSPRLAVYNEQFF.

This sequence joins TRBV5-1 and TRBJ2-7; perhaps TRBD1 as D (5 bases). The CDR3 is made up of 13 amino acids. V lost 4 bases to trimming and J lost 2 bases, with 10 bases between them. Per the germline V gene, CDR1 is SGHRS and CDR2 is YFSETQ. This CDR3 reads CASSPDSPYEQYF. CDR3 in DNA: TGCGCCAGCAGCCCTGACAGTCCCTACGAGCAGTACTTC.

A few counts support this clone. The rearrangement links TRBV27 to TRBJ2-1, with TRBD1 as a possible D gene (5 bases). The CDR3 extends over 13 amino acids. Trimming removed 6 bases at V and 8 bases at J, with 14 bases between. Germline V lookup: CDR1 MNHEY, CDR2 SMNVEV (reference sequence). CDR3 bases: TGTGCCAGCAGCCTTAGGGGTGTTGATGAGCAGTTCTTC. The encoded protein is CASSLRGVDEQFF.

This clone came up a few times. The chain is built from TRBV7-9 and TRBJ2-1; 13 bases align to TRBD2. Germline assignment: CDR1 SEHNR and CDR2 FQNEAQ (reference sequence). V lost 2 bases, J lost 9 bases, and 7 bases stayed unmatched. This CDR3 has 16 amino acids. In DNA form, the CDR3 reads TGTGCCAGCAGCTTAAATCGGACTAGCGGGAGAGTTGAGCAGTTCTTC. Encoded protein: CASSLNRTSGRVEQFF.

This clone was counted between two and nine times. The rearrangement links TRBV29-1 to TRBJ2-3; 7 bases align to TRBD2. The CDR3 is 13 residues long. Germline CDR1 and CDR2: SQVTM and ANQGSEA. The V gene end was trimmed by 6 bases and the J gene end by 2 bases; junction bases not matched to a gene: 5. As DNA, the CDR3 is TGCAGCGTCGAGCGGGGCGACACAGATACGCAGTATTTT. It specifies CSVERGDTDTQYF.

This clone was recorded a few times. The CDR3 loop is CASSLISGNTIYF. CDR3 coding DNA: TGTGCCAGCAGTTTAATATCTGGAAACACCATATATTTT. The V call is TRBV6-5, the J call TRBJ1-3; no clear D. The CDR3 is 13 residues long. Germline values: CDR1 MNHEY, CDR2 SVGAGI. Trimming pared 4 bases from V and 1 base from J, leaving 5 bases between.

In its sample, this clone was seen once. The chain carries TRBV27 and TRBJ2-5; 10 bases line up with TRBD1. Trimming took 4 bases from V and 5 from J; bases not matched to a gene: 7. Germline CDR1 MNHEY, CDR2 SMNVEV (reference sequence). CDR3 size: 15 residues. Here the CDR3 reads CASSSLGQGVETQYF. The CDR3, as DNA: TGTGCCAGCAGTTCCCTAGGACAGGGGGTGGAGACCCAGTACTTC.

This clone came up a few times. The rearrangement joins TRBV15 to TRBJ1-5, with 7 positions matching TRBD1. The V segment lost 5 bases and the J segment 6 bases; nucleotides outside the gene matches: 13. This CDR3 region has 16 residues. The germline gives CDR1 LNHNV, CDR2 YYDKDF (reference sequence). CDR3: CATSFDQGGDSQPQHF. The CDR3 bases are TGTGCCACCAGCTTCGACCAAGGAGGGGACAGTCAGCCCCAGCATTTT.

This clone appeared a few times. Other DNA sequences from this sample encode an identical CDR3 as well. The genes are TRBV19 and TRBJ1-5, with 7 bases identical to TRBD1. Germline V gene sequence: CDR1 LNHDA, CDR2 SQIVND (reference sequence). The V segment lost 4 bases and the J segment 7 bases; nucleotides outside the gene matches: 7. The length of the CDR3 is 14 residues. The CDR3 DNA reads TGTGCCAGTAGTACGACAGGGTTGGGGCAGCCCCAGCATTTT. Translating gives CASSTTGLGQPQHF.